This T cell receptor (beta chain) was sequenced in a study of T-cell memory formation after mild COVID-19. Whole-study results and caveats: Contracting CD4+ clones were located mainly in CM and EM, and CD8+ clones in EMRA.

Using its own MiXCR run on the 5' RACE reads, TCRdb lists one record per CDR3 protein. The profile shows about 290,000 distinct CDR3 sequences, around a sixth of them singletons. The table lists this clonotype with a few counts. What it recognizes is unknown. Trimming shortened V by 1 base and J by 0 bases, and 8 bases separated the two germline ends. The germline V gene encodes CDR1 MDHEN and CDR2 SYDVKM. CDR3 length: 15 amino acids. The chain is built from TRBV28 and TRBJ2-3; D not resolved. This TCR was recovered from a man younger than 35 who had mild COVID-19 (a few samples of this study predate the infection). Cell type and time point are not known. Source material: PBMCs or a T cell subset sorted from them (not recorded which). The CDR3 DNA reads TGTGCCAGCAGTTTATCGTTCAGTAGCACAGATACGCAGTATTTT. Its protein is CASSLSFSSTDTQYF.